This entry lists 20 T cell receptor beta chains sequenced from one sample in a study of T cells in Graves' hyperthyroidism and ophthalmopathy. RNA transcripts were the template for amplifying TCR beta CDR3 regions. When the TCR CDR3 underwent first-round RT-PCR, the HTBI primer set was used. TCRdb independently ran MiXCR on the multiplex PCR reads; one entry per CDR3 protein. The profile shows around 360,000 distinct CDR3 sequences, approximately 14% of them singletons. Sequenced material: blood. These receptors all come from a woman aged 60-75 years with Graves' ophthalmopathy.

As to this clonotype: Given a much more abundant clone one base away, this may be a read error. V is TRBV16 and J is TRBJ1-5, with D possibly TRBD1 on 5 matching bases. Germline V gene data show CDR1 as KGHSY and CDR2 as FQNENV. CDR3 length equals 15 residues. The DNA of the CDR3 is TGTGCCATCAGCGCGGGACGGAGTTTAAATCAGCCCCAGCATTTT. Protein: CAISAGRSLNQPQHF. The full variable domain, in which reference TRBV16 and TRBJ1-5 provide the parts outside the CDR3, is GEEVAQTPKHLVRGEGQKAKLYCAPIKGHSYVFWYQQVLKNEFKFLISFQNENVFDETGMPKERFSAKCLPNSPCSLEIQATKLEDSAVYFCAISAGRSLNQPQHFGDGTRLSIL.

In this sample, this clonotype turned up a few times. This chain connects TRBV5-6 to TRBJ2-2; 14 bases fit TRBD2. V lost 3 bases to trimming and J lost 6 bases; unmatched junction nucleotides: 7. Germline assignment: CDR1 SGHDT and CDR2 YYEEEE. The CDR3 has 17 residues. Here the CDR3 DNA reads TGTGCCAGCAGCTGGACGGGACTAGCGGGAGAGGCCGGGGAGCTGTTTTTT. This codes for CASSWTGLAGEAGELFF.

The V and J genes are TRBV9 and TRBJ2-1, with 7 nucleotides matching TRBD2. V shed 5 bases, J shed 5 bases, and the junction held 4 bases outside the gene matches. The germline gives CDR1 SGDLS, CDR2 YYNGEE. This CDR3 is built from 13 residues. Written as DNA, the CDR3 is TGTGCCAGCAGAAGCGGGGCGGACAATGAGCAGTTCTTC. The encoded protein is CASRSGADNEQFF.

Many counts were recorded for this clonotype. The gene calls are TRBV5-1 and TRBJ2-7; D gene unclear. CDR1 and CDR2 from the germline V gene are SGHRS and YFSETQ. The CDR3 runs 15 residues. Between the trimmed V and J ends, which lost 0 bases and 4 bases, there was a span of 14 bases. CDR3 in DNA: TGCGCCAGCAGCTTGGAGGGATCCCAGAGATACGAGCAGTACTTC. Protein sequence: CASSLEGSQRYEQYF.

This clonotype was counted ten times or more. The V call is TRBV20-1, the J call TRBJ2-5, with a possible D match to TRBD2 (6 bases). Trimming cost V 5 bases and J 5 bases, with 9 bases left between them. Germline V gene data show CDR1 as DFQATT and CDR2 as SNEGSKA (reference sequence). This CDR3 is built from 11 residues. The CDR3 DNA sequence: TGCAGTGCTGCACGGGGGGAGACCCAGTACTTC. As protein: CSAARGETQYF.

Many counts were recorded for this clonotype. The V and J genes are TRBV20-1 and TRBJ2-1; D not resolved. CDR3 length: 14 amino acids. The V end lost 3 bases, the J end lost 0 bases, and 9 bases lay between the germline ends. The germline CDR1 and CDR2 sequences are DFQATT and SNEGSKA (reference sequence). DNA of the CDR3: TGCAGTGCTAGGAACCCAAGCTCCTACAATGAGCAGTTCTTC. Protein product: CSARNPSSYNEQFF.

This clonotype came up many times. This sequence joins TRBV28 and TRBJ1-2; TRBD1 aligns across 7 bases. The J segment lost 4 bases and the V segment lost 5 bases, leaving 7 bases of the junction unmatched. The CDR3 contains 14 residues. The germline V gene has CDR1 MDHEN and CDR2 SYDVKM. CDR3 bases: TGTGCCAGCAGTCCGTTACAGGGGAGCTATGGCTACACCTTC. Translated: CASSPLQGSYGYTF.

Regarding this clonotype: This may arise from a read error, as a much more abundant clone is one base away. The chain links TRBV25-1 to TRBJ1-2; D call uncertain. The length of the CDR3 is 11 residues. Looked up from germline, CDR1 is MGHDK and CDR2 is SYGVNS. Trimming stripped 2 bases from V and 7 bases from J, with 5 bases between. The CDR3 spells CASSEGFGYTF. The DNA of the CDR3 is TGTGCCAGCAGTGAAGGTTTTGGCTACACCTTC.

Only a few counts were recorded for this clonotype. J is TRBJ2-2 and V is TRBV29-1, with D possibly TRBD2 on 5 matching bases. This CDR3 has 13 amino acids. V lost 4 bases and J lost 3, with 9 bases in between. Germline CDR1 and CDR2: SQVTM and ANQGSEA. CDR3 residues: CSVVTRDTGELFF. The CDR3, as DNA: TGCAGCGTTGTTACTAGGGACACCGGGGAGCTGTTTTTT.

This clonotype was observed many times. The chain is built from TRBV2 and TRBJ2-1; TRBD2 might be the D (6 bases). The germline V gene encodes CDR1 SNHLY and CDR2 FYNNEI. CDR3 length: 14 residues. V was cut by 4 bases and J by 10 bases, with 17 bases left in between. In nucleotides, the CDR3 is TGTGCCAGCAGTGCTCTCGGACTACGGAAGGAGCAGTTCTTC. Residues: CASSALGLRKEQFF. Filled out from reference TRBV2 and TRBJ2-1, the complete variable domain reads EPEVTQTPSHQVTQMGQEVILRCVPISNHLYFYWYRQILGQKVEFLVSFYNNEISEKSEIFDDQFSVERPDGSNFTLKIRSTKLEDSAMYFCASSALGLRKEQFFGPGTRLTVL.

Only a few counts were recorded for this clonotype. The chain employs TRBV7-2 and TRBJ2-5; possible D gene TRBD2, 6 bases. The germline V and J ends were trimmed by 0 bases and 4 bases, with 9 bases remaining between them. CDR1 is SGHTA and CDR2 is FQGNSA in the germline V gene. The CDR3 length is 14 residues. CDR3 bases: TGTGCCAGCAGCTTAGCGCGGGACGTAGAGACCCAGTACTTC. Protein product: CASSLARDVETQYF.

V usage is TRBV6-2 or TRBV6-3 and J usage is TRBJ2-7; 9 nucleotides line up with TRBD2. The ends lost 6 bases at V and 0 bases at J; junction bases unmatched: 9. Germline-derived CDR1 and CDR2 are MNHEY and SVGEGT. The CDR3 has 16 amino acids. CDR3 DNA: TGTGCCAGCAGAAACCCCTTTAGCGGGAGCTCCTACGAGCAGTACTTC. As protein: CASRNPFSGSSYEQYF.

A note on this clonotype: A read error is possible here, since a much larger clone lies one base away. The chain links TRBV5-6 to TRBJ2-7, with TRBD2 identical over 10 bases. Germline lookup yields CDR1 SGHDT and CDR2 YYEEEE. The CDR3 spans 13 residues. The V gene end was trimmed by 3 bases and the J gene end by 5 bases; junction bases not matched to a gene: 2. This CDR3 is CASSWTSGHEQYF. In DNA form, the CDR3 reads TGTGCCAGCAGCTGGACTAGCGGCCACGAGCAGTACTTC.

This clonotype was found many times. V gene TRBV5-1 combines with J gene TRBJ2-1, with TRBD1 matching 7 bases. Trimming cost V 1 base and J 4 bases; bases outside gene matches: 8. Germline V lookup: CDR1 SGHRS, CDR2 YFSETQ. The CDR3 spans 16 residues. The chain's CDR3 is CASSLFSTGHYNEQFF. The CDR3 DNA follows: TGCGCCAGCAGCTTGTTCTCGACAGGGCATTACAATGAGCAGTTCTTC.

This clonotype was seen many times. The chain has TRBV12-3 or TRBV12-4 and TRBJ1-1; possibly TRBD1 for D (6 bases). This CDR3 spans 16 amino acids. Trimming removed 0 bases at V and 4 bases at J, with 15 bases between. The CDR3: CASSLASGPGATEAFF. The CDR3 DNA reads TGTGCCAGCAGTTTAGCCTCTGGACCAGGGGCCACTGAAGCTTTCTTT.

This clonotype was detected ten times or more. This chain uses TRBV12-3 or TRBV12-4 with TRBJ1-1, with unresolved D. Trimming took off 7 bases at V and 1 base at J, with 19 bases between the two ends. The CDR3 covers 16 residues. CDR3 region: CASTLFGGRQNTEAFF. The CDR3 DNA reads TGTGCCAGCACCCTTTTTGGTGGCAGACAGAACACTGAAGCTTTCTTT.

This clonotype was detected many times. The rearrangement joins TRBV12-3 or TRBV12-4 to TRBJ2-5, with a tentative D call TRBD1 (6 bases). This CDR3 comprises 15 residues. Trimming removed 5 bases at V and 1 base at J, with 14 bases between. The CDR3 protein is CASSPTPGAQETQYF. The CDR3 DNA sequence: TGTGCCAGCAGTCCCACCCCAGGGGCCCAAGAGACCCAGTACTTC.

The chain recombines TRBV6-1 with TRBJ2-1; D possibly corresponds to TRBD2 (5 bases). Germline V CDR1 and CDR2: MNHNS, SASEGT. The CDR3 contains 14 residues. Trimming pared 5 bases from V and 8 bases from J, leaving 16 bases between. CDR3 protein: CASSLGVGSDEQFF. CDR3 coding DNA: TGTGCCAGCAGTCTGGGAGTCGGGTCGGATGAGCAGTTCTTC.

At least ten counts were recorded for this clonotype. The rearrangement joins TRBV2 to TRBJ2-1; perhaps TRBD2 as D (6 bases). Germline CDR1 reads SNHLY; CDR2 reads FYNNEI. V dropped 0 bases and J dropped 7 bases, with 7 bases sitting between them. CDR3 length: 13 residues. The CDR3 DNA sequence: TGTGCCAGCAGTGAAGCTAGCGGAAATGAGCAGTTCTTC. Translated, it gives CASSEASGNEQFF.

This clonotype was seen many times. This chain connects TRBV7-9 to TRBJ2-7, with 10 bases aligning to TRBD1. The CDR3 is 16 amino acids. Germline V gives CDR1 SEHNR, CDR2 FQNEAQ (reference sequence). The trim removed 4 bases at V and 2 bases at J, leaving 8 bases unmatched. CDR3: CASSSPGQGSPYEQYF. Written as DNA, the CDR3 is TGTGCCAGCAGCTCGCCGGGACAGGGGTCCCCCTACGAGCAGTACTTC.